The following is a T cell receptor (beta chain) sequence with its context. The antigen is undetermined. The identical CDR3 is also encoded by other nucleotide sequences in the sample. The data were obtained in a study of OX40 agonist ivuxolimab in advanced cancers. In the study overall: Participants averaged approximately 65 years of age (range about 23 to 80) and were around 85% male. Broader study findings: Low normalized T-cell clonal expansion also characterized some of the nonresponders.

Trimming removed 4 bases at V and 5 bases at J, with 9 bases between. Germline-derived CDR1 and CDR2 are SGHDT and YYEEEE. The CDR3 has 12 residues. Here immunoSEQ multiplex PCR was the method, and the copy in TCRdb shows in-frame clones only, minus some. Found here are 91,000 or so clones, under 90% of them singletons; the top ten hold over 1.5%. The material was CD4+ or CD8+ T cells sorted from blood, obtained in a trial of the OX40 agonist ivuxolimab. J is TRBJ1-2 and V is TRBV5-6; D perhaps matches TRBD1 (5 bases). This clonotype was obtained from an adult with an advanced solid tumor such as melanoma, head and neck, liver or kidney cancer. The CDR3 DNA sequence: TGTGCCAGCAGCCCAGGGCGGTATGGCTACACCTTC. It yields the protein CASSPGRYGYTF.